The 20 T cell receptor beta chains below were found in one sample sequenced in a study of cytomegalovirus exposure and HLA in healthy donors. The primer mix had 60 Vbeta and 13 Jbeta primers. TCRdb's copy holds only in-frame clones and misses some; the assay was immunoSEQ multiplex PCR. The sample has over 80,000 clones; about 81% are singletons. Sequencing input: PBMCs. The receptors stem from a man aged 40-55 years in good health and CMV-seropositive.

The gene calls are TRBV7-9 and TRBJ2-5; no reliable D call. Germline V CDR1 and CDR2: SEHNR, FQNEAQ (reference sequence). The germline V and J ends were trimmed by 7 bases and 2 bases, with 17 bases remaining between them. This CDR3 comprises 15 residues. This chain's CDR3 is CASTRKATPQETQYF. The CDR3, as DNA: TGTGCCAGCACCAGGAAGGCTACCCCGCAAGAGACCCAGTACTTC.

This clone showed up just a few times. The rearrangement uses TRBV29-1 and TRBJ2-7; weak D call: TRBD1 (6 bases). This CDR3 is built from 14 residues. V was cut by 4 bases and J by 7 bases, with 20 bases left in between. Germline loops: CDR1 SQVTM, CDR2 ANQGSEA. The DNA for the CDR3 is TGCAGCGTTGGGGACAAACTTCTGGGAGAAGAGCAGTACTTC. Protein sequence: CSVGDKLLGEEQYF.

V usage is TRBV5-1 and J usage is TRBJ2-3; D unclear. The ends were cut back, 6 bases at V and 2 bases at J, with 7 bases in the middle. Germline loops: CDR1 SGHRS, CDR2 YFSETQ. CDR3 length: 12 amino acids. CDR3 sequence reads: CASKRNTDTQYF. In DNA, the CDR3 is TGCGCCAGCAAGAGGAACACAGATACGCAGTATTTT.

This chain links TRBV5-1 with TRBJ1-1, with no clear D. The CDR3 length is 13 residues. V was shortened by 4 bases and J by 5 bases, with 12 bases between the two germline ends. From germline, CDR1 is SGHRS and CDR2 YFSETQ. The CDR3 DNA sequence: TGCGCCAGCAGCCAAAGCCAGGTTACTGAAGCTTTCTTT. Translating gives CASSQSQVTEAFF.

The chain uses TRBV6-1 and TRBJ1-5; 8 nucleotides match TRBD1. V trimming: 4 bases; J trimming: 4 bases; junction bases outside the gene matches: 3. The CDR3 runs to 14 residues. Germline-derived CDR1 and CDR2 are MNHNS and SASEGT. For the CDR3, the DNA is TGTGCCAGCAGTGGACAGGGGACGAATCAGCCCCAGCATTTT. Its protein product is CASSGQGTNQPQHF.

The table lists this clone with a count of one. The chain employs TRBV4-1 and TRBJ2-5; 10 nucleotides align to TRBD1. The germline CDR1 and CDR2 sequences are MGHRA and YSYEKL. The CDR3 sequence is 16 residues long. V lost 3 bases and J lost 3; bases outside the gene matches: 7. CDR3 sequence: CASSQPGQGLKETQYF. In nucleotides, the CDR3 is TGCGCCAGCAGCCAGCCGGGACAGGGGTTGAAAGAGACCCAGTACTTC.

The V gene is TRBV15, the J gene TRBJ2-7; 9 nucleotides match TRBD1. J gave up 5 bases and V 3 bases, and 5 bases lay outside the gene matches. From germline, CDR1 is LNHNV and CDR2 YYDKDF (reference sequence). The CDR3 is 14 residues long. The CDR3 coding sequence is TGTGCCACCAGCAGCCGGGACAGGGTTAACGAGCAGTACTTC. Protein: CATSSRDRVNEQYF.

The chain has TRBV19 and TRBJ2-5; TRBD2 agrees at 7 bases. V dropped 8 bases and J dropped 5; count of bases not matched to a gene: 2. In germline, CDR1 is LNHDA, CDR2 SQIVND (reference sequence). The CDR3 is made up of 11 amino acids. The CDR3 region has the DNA TGTGCCAGTGGACTAGATGAGACCCAGTACTTC. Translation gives CASGLDETQYF. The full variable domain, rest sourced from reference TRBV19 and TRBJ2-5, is DGGITQSPKYLFRKEGQNVTLSCEQNLNHDAMYWYRQDPGQGLRLIYYSQIVNDFQKGDIAEGYSVSREKKESFPLTVTSAQKNPTAFYLCASGLDETQYFGPGTRLLVL.

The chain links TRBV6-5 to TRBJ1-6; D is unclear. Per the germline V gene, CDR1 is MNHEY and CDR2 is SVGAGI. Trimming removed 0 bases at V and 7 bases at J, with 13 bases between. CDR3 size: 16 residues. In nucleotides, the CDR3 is TGTGCCAGCAGTTACTCGTCCGGGGTTGGGAATTCACCCCTCCACTTT. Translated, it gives CASSYSSGVGNSPLHF.

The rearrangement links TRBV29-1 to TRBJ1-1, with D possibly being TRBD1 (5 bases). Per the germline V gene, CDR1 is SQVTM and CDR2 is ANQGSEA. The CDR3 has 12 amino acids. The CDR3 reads CITPGPGGEAFF. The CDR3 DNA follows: TGCATCACACCAGGGCCCGGCGGTGAAGCTTTCTTT.

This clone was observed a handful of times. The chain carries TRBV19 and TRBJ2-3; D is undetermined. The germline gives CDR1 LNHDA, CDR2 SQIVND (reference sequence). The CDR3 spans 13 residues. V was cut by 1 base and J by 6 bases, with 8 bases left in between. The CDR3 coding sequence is TGTGCCAGTAGTATAGTTGGAGTTGATACGCAGTATTTT. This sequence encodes CASSIVGVDTQYF.

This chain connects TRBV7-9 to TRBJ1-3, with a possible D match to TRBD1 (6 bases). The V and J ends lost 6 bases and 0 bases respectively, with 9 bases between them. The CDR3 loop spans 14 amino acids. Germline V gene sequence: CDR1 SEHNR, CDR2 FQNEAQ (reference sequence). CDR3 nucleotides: TGTGCCAGCAGAGACAGGAACTCTGGAAACACCATATATTTT. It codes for CASRDRNSGNTIYF.

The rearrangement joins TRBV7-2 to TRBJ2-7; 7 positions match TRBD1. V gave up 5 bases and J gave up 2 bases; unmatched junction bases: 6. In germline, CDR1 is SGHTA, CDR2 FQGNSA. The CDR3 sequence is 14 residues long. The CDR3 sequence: CASSPTQGPYEQYF. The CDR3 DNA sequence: TGTGCCAGCAGCCCCACACAGGGGCCCTACGAGCAGTACTTC.

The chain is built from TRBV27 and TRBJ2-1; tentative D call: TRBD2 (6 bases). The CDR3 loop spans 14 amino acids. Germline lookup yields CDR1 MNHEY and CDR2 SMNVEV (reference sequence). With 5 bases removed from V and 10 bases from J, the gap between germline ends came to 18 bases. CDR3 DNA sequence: TGTGCCAGCAGTCTAGGGACTCAACTCGGGGAGCAGTTCTTC. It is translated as CASSLGTQLGEQFF.

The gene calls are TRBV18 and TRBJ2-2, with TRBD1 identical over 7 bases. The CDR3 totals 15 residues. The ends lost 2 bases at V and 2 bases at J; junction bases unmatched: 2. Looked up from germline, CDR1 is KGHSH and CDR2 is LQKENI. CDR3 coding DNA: TGTGCCAGCTCACCAAGACAGGGAAACACCGGGGAGCTGTTTTTT. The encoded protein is CASSPRQGNTGELFF.

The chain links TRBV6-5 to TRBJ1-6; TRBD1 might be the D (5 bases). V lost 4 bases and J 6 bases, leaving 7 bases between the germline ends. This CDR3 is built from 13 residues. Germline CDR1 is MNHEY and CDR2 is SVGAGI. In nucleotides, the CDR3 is TGTGCCAGCAGTTTCGACAGTAATTCACCCCTCCACTTT. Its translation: CASSFDSNSPLHF.

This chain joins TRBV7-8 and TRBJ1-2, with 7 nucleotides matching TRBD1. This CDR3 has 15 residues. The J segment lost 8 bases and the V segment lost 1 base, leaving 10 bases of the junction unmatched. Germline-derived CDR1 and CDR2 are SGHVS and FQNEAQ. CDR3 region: CASSLVLEGARGYTF. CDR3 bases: TGTGCCAGCAGCTTAGTCTTGGAGGGGGCGAGAGGCTACACCTTC.

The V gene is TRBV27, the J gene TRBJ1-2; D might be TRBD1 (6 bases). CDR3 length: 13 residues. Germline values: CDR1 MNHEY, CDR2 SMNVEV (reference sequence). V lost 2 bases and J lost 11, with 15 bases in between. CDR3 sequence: CASSLGQQGRYTF. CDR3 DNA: TGTGCCAGCAGTTTAGGGCAACAGGGTCGGTACACCTTC.

The CDR3 sequence is CASSPSTGTSTDTQYF. CDR3 DNA sequence: TGTGCCAGCTCACCGTCGACAGGAACTAGCACAGATACGCAGTATTTT. J is TRBJ2-3 and V is TRBV18; maybe TRBD1 (6 bases). The germline gives CDR1 KGHSH, CDR2 LQKENI. This CDR3 region has 16 residues. Trimming stripped 3 bases from V and 0 bases from J, with 13 bases between.

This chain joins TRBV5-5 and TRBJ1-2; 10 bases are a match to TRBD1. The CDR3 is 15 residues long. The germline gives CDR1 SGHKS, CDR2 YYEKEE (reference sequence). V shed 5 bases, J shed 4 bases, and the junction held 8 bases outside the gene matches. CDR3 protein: CASRPRQGAAYGYTF. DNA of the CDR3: TGTGCCAGCAGACCCCGACAGGGGGCAGCCTATGGCTACACCTTC.